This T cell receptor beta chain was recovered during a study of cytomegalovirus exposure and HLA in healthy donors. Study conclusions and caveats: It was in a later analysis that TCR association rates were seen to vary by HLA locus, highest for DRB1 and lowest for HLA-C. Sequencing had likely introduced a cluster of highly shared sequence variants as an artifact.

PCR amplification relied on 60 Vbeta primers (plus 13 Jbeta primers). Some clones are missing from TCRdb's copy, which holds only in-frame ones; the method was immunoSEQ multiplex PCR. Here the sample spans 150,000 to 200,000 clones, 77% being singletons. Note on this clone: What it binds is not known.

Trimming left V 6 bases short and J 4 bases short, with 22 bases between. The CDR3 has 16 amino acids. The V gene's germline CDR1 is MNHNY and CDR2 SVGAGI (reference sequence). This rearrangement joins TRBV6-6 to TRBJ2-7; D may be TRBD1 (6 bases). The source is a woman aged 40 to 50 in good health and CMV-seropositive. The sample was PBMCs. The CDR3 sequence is CASSPGPPGHHYEQYF. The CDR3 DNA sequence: TGTGCCAGCAGCCCCGGCCCACCGGGACACCATTACGAGCAGTACTTC.